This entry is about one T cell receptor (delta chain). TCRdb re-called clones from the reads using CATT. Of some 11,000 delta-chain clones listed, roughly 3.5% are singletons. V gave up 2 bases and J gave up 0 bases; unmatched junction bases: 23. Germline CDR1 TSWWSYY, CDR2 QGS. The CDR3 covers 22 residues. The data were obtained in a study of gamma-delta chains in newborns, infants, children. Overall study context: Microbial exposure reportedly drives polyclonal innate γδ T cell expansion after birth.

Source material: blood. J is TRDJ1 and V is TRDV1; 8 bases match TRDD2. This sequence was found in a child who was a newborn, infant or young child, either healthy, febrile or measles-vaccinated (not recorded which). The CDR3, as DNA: TGTGCTCTTGGGGAAACCCCCTTCCTAAGAATTGGGCCCCACAATTACACCGATAAACTCATCTTT. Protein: CALGETPFLRIGPHNYTDKLIF.